Below are 17 T cell receptor beta chains sequenced from a single sample in a study of beta chain features in type 1 diabetes. The study's findings and limits: All four CD4+ subsets from Type 1 diabetes patients carried moderately but significantly shorter TCRB CDR3s.

The entirety of the isolated RNA underwent reverse transcription, so expressed TCRB transcripts were sequenced. Here immunoSEQ multiplex PCR was the method, and the copy in TCRdb shows in-frame clones only, minus some. The sample carries around 160,000 clones, 63% recorded once. These receptors' targets are unknown. The sequenced sample was naive CD4+ T cells from blood. Every receptor here comes from a man in his thirties or forties with type 1 diabetes.

V usage is TRBV28 and J usage is TRBJ2-5; D is undetermined. V was shortened by 4 bases and J by 5 bases, with 8 bases between the two germline ends. CDR3 length equals 12 residues. Per the germline V gene, CDR1 is MDHEN and CDR2 is SYDVKM. DNA for the CDR3: TGTGCCAGCAGTTCCCAGGTGGAGACCCAGTACTTC. Its translation: CASSSQVETQYF.

The genes are TRBV29-1 and TRBJ2-5, with TRBD1 as a possible D gene (6 bases). The length of the CDR3 is 15 residues. Deletions cut 2 bases from V and 5 bases from J, with 18 bases between. Looked up from germline, CDR1 is SQVTM and CDR2 is ANQGSEA. The CDR3 DNA reads as TGCAGCGTTGAATATCTACAGGGCTCCCAGGAGACCCAGTACTTC. Amino acids: CSVEYLQGSQETQYF.

Points on this clone: Other DNA sequences from this sample encode an identical CDR3 as well. The V call is TRBV29-1, the J call TRBJ2-3; D remains unclear. From germline, CDR1 is SQVTM and CDR2 ANQGSEA. V was clipped by 6 bases and J by 1 base, with 2 bases between them. The CDR3 consists of 10 residues. The CDR3, as DNA: TGCAGCGTCCGCACAGATACGCAGTATTTT. This sequence encodes CSVRTDTQYF.

The CDR3 bases are TGCAGCGTTGGTGGGGGACTCTCCTACGAGCAGTACTTC. Translation gives CSVGGGLSYEQYF. This chain connects TRBV29-1 to TRBJ2-7, with D possibly being TRBD2 (6 bases). The CDR3 is 13 residues long. V was trimmed by 4 bases and J by 0 bases, leaving 10 bases between them. Germline V CDR1 and CDR2: SQVTM, ANQGSEA.

This clone has a handful of counts. The chain carries TRBV10-3 and TRBJ2-6; D might be TRBD1 or TRBD2, each matching 5 bases. The length of the CDR3 is 14 residues. Germline lookup yields CDR1 ENHRY and CDR2 SYGVKD. Trimming took off 8 bases at V and 9 bases at J, with 17 bases between the two ends. The CDR3 DNA reads TGTGCCATCGGACACGACGGGAATAGCAACGTCCTGACTTTC. Encoded protein: CAIGHDGNSNVLTF.

V and J are TRBV30 and TRBJ2-1; D uncertain. This CDR3 region has 14 residues. V gave up 0 bases and J gave up 6 bases, with 12 bases separating them. Germline V CDR1 and CDR2: GTSNPN, SVGIG (reference sequence). In DNA form, the CDR3 reads TGTGCCTGGAGTGTCCTCCAGGCTAGCAATGAGCAGTTCTTC. It encodes CAWSVLQASNEQFF. Variable domain in full (rest from reference TRBV30 and TRBJ2-1): SQTIHQWPATLVQPVGSPLSLECTVEGTSNPNLYWYRQAAGRGLQLLFYSVGIGQISSEVPQNLSASRPQDRQFILSSKKLLLSDSGFYLCAWSVLQASNEQFFGPGTRLTVL.

In the case of this clone: The junction and the germline gene differ at one end; a read error may be behind it. The chain uses TRBV7-9 and TRBJ2-1; 10 bases map to TRBD2. This CDR3 comprises 14 residues. CDR1 is SEHNR, CDR2 FQNEAQ, per germline (reference sequence). CDR3 nucleotide sequence: TGTGCCAGCAGCCTAGCGGGGGAATACAATGAGCAGTTCTTC. This translates into CASSLAGEYNEQFF.

The chain carries TRBV7-2 and TRBJ1-2, with D possibly being TRBD1 (5 bases). Germline CDR1 SGHTA, CDR2 FQGNSA. This CDR3 comprises 15 residues. Trimming removed 0 bases at V and 2 bases at J, with 10 bases between. CDR3: CASSLATGVNYGYTF. CDR3 bases: TGTGCCAGCAGCTTAGCCACAGGCGTGAACTATGGCTACACCTTC.

The chain has TRBV30 and TRBJ1-2, with TRBD1 matching over 9 bases. The CDR3 is 12 amino acids. The V gene end was trimmed by 5 bases and the J gene end by 7 bases; junction bases not matched to a gene: 5. Per germline, CDR1 GTSNPN and CDR2 SVGIG (reference sequence). CDR3 residues: CAWAGQGSGYTF. CDR3 coding DNA: TGTGCCTGGGCGGGACAGGGCTCTGGCTACACCTTC.

The CDR3 sequence: CASSAKANTEAFF. Here the CDR3 DNA reads TGTGCCAGCAGCGCTAAAGCTAACACTGAAGCTTTCTTT. The V call is TRBV9, the J call TRBJ1-1; the D is unclear. Trimming left V 3 bases short and J 2 bases short, with 8 bases between. From germline, CDR1 is SGDLS and CDR2 YYNGEE. The CDR3 extends over 13 amino acids.

The chain links TRBV9 to TRBJ2-3, with D perhaps matching TRBD1 (6 bases). Germline V gene data show CDR1 as SGDLS and CDR2 as YYNGEE. V was shortened by 0 bases and J by 4 bases, with 9 bases between the two germline ends. The CDR3 consists of 14 residues. The CDR3 DNA reads as TGTGCCAGCAGCGTAGTGGGGGCTTCAGATACGCAGTATTTT. This translates into CASSVVGASDTQYF.

The chain is built from TRBV29-1 and TRBJ2-1; D gene ambiguous. There are 11 residues in the CDR3. The V and J ends lost 7 bases and 3 bases respectively, with 7 bases between them. Germline lookup yields CDR1 SQVTM and CDR2 ANQGSEA. CDR3 amino acids: CSAGDYNEQFF. CDR3 bases: TGCAGCGCTGGGGACTACAATGAGCAGTTCTTC.

The V call is TRBV5-6, the J call TRBJ2-3, with D possibly called TRBD1 or TRBD2 (6 bases each). The CDR3 is 13 amino acids. Germline CDR1 SGHDT, CDR2 YYEEEE. Trimming removed 5 bases from V and 5 bases from J, with 12 bases in between. CDR3 sequence: CASRPGARDTQYF. The CDR3 DNA sequence: TGTGCCAGCAGACCGGGGGCAAGAGATACGCAGTATTTT. Variable domain in full (rest from reference TRBV5-6 and TRBJ2-3): DAGVTQSPTHLIKTRGQQVTLRCSPKSGHDTVSWYQQALGQGPQFIFQYYEEEERQRGNFPDRFSGHQFPNYSSELNVNALLLGDSALYLCASRPGARDTQYFGPGTRLTVL.

This sequence joins TRBV10-3 and TRBJ1-2; 8 bases align to TRBD1. This CDR3 contains 16 residues. The germline V gene encodes CDR1 ENHRY and CDR2 SYGVKD. Losses at the gene ends were 4 bases for V and 3 bases for J; bases not matched to a gene: 10. The CDR3 bases are TGTGCCATCAGTGCCCCCTCAGGGGGCGGGGACTATGGCTACACCTTC. Translating it yields CAISAPSGGGDYGYTF.

The chain uses TRBV6-4 and TRBJ2-3, with TRBD1 as a possible D gene (6 bases). Trimming left V 2 bases short and J 0 bases short, with 6 bases between. The CDR3 is 14 amino acids. CDR1 is MRHNA and CDR2 is SNTAGT in the germline V gene. The CDR3 nucleotides read TGTGCCAGCAGTGACAGGGGGAGCACAGATACGCAGTATTTT. Translated, it gives CASSDRGSTDTQYF.

The V gene is TRBV7-4, the J gene TRBJ1-5; the D is unclear. Trimming took off 2 bases at V and 5 bases at J, with 13 bases between the two ends. This CDR3 has 15 residues. CDR1 is SGHVT, CDR2 SQSDAQ, per germline. This chain's CDR3 is CASSLRRLEYQPQHF. For the CDR3, the DNA is TGTGCCAGCAGCTTACGTAGGCTAGAGTATCAGCCCCAGCATTTT.

The chain has TRBV29-1 and TRBJ2-1; TRBD2 matches 13 bases. With V trimmed by 5 bases and J by 9 bases, 7 bases remained unmatched. CDR3 length equals 14 residues. In germline, CDR1 is SQVTM, CDR2 ANQGSEA. CDR3 bases: TGCAGCGTTAGGGGACTAGCGGGGTGGGTTGAGCAGTTCTTC. This encodes CSVRGLAGWVEQFF.